The 21 T cell receptor beta chains reported below all come from one sample, sequenced in a study of CD8 T cells in ankylosing spondylitis (dated 2017 in TCRdb). The library was generated by 5' RACE. The sequencing machine was an Illumina HiSeq 2500. TCRdb ran its own pipeline on the public reads, namely fastp trimming at Q25 and MiXCR clone calling, and kept in-frame beta chains. Each record represents a unique CDR3 protein, reported with the most common genes and DNA among its rows. A total of roughly 230,000 distinct CDR3 sequences appear in this sample, about 20% of them only once. The ten largest clones represent more than 25% of the sample. The sequencing input was blood, either unsorted or a sorted T cell fraction (not recorded which). Every receptor here comes from a male donor with ankylosing spondylitis or in good health (not recorded which).

The chain couples TRBV24-1 to TRBJ2-6; D is undetermined. This CDR3 is 12 amino acids long. V was shortened by 4 bases and J by 4 bases, with 1 base between the two germline ends. Germline V lookup: CDR1 KGHDR, CDR2 SFDVKD. The CDR3 here is CATSEGANVLTF. DNA of the CDR3: TGTGCCACCAGTGAAGGGGCCAACGTCCTGACTTTC.

The CDR3 sequence is CSTWDEITDEQFF. The DNA for the CDR3 is TGCAGTACCTGGGACGAAATTACCGATGAGCAGTTCTTC. The chain carries TRBV20-1 and TRBJ2-1; D could derive from TRBD1 or TRBD2 (5 bases each). V was cut by 8 bases and J by 8 bases, with 19 bases left in between. Germline loops: CDR1 DFQATT, CDR2 SNEGSKA (reference sequence). CDR3 length: 13 residues.

This chain joins TRBV7-2 and TRBJ2-7; possible D gene TRBD2, 5 bases. Trimming shortened V by 7 bases and J by 3 bases, and 16 bases separated the two germline ends. The CDR3 consists of 14 residues. Per germline, CDR1 SGHTA and CDR2 FQGNSA. The CDR3 loop reads CASNLETSGYEQYF. The CDR3 coding sequence is TGTGCCAGCAACCTGGAAACGAGCGGCTACGAGCAGTACTTC.

This chain's CDR3 is CASSDRTGRNIQYF. The CDR3 DNA reads TGCGCCAGCAGTGACCGGACAGGGAGGAACATTCAGTACTTC. The rearrangement joins TRBV10-2 to TRBJ2-4, with 8 bases aligning to TRBD1. With 3 bases clipped from V and 7 bases from J, the junction kept 5 bases outside the gene matches. The CDR3 covers 14 residues. In germline, CDR1 is WSHSY, CDR2 SAAADI.

This chain uses TRBV29-1 with TRBJ2-3; D may be TRBD2 (6 bases). V was trimmed by 3 bases and J by 6 bases, leaving 7 bases between them. CDR3 length equals 11 residues. Germline V gives CDR1 SQVTM, CDR2 ANQGSEA. This chain's CDR3 is CSVDGGDTQYF. CDR3 DNA: TGCAGCGTTGATGGAGGGGATACGCAGTATTTT.

The rearrangement uses TRBV11-2 and TRBJ2-2; 10 bases are a match to TRBD2. Losses at the gene ends were 1 base for V and 4 bases for J; bases not matched to a gene: 6. Germline V gives CDR1 SGHAT, CDR2 FQNNGV. The CDR3 is 17 residues long. CDR3 sequence (DNA): TGTGCCAGCAGCTTAGCTCTAGCGGGAGATGGCACCGGGGAGCTGTTTTTT. Translated: CASSLALAGDGTGELFF.

This clonotype appeared many times. Here the CDR3 DNA reads TGTGCCAGCAAAAGCGGATCTAGCACAGATACGCAGTATTTT. Amino acid sequence: CASKSGSSTDTQYF. V is TRBV12-3 or TRBV12-4 and J is TRBJ2-3; the D gene is possibly TRBD2 (5 bases). The CDR3 consists of 14 residues. V was pared by 7 bases and J by 0 bases, with 11 bases between.

J is TRBJ2-1 and V is TRBV5-6; TRBD1 might be the D (5 bases). The V gene lost 3 bases and the J gene lost 7 bases, with 14 bases spanning the gap. The length of the CDR3 is 14 residues. The germline V gene has CDR1 SGHDT and CDR2 YYEEEE. CDR3 DNA: TGTGCCAGCAGCTCTTTGTGGGGCGGTAATGAGCAGTTCTTC. Residues: CASSSLWGGNEQFF.

The table lists this clonotype with many counts. The chain recombines TRBV29-1 with TRBJ2-2; D gene ambiguous. Trimming took 6 bases from V and 7 from J, leaving 9 bases between them. CDR3 length: 11 residues. Germline V gene data show CDR1 as SQVTM and CDR2 as ANQGSEA. This CDR3 reads CSVSVSGELFF. The CDR3 DNA sequence: TGCAGCGTCTCAGTAAGCGGGGAGCTGTTTTTT.

The rearrangement uses TRBV6-1 and TRBJ1-2; no definite D call. The CDR3 length is 13 residues. Trimming shortened V by 0 bases and J by 6 bases, and 8 bases separated the two germline ends. Germline CDR1 reads MNHNS; CDR2 reads SASEGT. CDR3 coding DNA: TGTGCCAGCAGTGAAGCGCCCCAGGATGGCTACACCTTC. Translation: CASSEAPQDGYTF.

As DNA, the CDR3 is TGCAGCGTTGAAGTGATCACGGAGACTTACACTGAAGCTTTCTTT. This codes for CSVEVITETYTEAFF. This chain links TRBV29-1 with TRBJ1-1; no reliable D call. Germline V gene lookup returns CDR1 SQVTM and CDR2 ANQGSEA. The ends were cut back, 1 base at V and 3 bases at J, with 15 bases in the middle. The length of the CDR3 is 15 residues.

The chain is built from TRBV28 and TRBJ2-4; D gene unclear. This CDR3 comprises 14 residues. V was cut by 3 bases and J by 2 bases, with 8 bases left in between. CDR1 and CDR2 (germline): MDHEN, SYDVKM. DNA of the CDR3: TGTGCCAGCAGTTTCCCCGGGCCCAAAAACATTCAGTACTTC. Protein: CASSFPGPKNIQYF.

A few counts support this clonotype. The chain links TRBV29-1 to TRBJ2-1, with D tentatively TRBD2 (5 bases). The germline V gene has CDR1 SQVTM and CDR2 ANQGSEA. The V gene lost 4 bases and the J gene lost 2 bases, with 9 bases spanning the gap. CDR3 length: 13 amino acids. The CDR3 reads CSVVVATYNEQFF. The CDR3, as DNA: TGCAGCGTTGTCGTAGCGACCTACAATGAGCAGTTCTTC.

This clonotype was seen a handful of times. The rearrangement joins TRBV5-1 to TRBJ2-7, with D unclear. Germline-derived CDR1 and CDR2 are SGHRS and YFSETQ. The CDR3 spans 14 residues. V dropped 3 bases and J dropped 2 bases, with 12 bases sitting between them. CDR3 coding DNA: TGCGCCAGCAGCTGGGCAAGCACACCCTACGAGCAGTACTTC. Translation gives CASSWASTPYEQYF.

J is TRBJ2-1 and V is TRBV4-1, with D uncertain. Germline V CDR1 and CDR2: MGHRA, YSYEKL. The CDR3 contains 13 residues. V dropped 5 bases and J dropped 8 bases, with 13 bases sitting between them. CDR3 sequence: CASSGYPRDEQFF. The DNA for the CDR3 is TGCGCCAGCAGCGGCTACCCTAGGGATGAGCAGTTCTTC.

V usage is TRBV4-1 and J usage is TRBJ2-7; D perhaps matches TRBD1 (5 bases). CDR1 is MGHRA and CDR2 is YSYEKL in the germline V gene. This CDR3 comprises 12 residues. V lost 1 base and J 5 bases, leaving 6 bases between the germline ends. The CDR3 DNA reads TGCGCCAGCAGCCAAGCCAGGGACGAGCAGTACTTC. It translates to CASSQARDEQYF.

This clonotype was detected only a few times. V is TRBV29-1 and J is TRBJ1-1; D not resolved. The length of the CDR3 is 13 residues. Trimming cost V 6 bases and J 2 bases, with 13 bases left between them. CDR1 and CDR2 (germline): SQVTM, ANQGSEA. The CDR3 spells CSVDPVFNTEAFF. DNA of the CDR3: TGCAGCGTGGACCCAGTGTTCAACACTGAAGCTTTCTTT.

This clonotype was recorded many times. This chain links TRBV29-1 with TRBJ2-5, with 7 nucleotides matching TRBD1. Germline V gene data show CDR1 as SQVTM and CDR2 as ANQGSEA. The CDR3 sequence is 13 residues long. V lost 7 bases and J lost 5; bases outside the gene matches: 10. The CDR3 DNA reads as TGCAGCGCTATGACAGGGAGTGAGGAGACCCAGTACTTC. This gives the protein CSAMTGSEETQYF.

CDR3 amino acids: CASSYSAYEQYF. CDR3 sequence (DNA): TGTGCCAGCAGTTACTCGGCCTACGAGCAGTACTTC. The V gene is TRBV6-2 or TRBV6-3, the J gene TRBJ2-7; D is undetermined. The length of the CDR3 is 12 residues. V lost 0 bases and J 2 bases, leaving 2 bases between the germline ends. CDR1 MNHEY and CDR2 SVGEGT come from the germline V gene.

The gene calls are TRBV27 and TRBJ2-7; 14 nucleotides line up with TRBD2. The V gene end was trimmed by 4 bases and the J gene end by 3 bases; junction bases not matched to a gene: 8. Germline V lookup: CDR1 MNHEY, CDR2 SMNVEV (reference sequence). This CDR3 comprises 17 residues. The CDR3 reads CASSSPLGTSGSYEQYF. CDR3 nucleotide sequence: TGTGCCAGCAGTTCCCCCCTCGGGACTAGCGGGAGCTACGAGCAGTACTTC.

This sequence joins TRBV28 and TRBJ2-7; a possible D gene is TRBD2 (5 bases). V was trimmed by 3 bases and J by 2 bases, leaving 8 bases between them. Germline V gives CDR1 MDHEN, CDR2 SYDVKM. CDR3 length equals 13 residues. The CDR3 loop is CASSFTRAYEQYF. The CDR3 region has the DNA TGTGCCAGCAGTTTTACTAGAGCCTACGAGCAGTACTTC.